This T cell receptor beta chain was identified in a study of blood T cell repertoires in COVID-19. About the research overall: Acute and convalescent COVID-19 samples came from the United States, Italy and Spain. Sources were T cells, B-cell-depleted T cells, or PBMCs; the material itself was cDNA or gDNA.

The authors' processing: Counts of nucleated cells, estimated from reference gene primer amplification, were obtained. Here immunoSEQ multiplex PCR was the method, and the copy in TCRdb shows in-frame clones only, minus some. The V and J calls and clone size were taken over from that table, and D and trimming were inferred from the DNA. The table records about 68,000 clones, about nine tenths of them present only once. Sequencing was carried out using peripheral blood. This receptor was obtained from a man aged 25-45 years with acute or convalescent COVID-19.

The CDR3 coding sequence is TGTGCCAGCAGCCATTCAGGAGAGCAGTACTTC. It codes for CASSHSGEQYF. The genes are TRBV3-1 (or the pseudogene TRBV3-2) and TRBJ2-7, with D unresolved. Germline lookup yields CDR1 LGHDT and CDR2 YNNKEL (reference sequence). The CDR3 length is 11 residues. Trimming stripped 3 bases from V and 7 bases from J, with 7 bases between.